This T cell receptor beta chain stems from a study of blood T cell repertoires in COVID-19. Study as a whole: Sites in the United States, Italy and Spain provided acute and convalescent COVID-19 samples.

Germline loops: CDR1 MDHEN, CDR2 SYDVKM. With 5 bases removed from V and 0 bases from J, the gap between germline ends came to 8 bases. The CDR3 is 14 residues long. In the original processing: Reference gene primer amplification gave estimated nucleated cell counts. TCRdb keeps only in-frame clones here, not all; method: immunoSEQ multiplex PCR. For V, J and clone size, that table is used; D and trimming come from the DNA. The sample lists roughly 180,000 clones, approximately 85% occurring once. The rearrangement links TRBV28 to TRBJ2-4; maybe TRBD1 (6 bases). Sequencing was carried out using peripheral blood. The clonotype comes from a woman in her sixties with COVID-19, enrolled during active disease. The CDR3 DNA reads TGTGCCAGCAGTCCCAGGGGAGCCAAAAACATTCAGTACTTC. As protein: CASSPRGAKNIQYF.